The 22 T cell receptor beta chains below all came from one sample that was sequenced in a study of T-cell reconstitution after alpha-beta-depleted transplantation in children. Library preparation (for TCRbeta) was performed with unique molecular identifiers. TCRdb passed the PCR reads through MiXCR, listing each CDR3 protein once. The repertoire includes 100,000 to 150,000 distinct CDR3 sequences, under 30% of them detected once, and over 9.5% sits in the top ten. Sample: PBMCs, mostly from graft donor cells, taken 180 days after TCRalphabeta/CD19-depleted stem cell transplant. These TCRs come from a male patient between 2 and 15 years old who had a stem cell transplant for chronic granulomatous disease, so the T cells may come from the graft donor.

The chain has TRBV24-1 and TRBJ2-1; D may be TRBD2 (5 bases). This CDR3 region has 16 residues. V shed 2 bases and J shed 7 bases, with 17 bases lying between them. Germline V gene lookup returns CDR1 KGHDR and CDR2 SFDVKD. The CDR3 here is CATSDSRAPFGNEQFF. Here the CDR3 DNA reads TGTGCCACCAGTGATTCGCGGGCCCCCTTTGGGAATGAGCAGTTCTTC.

This chain joins TRBV15 and TRBJ2-7; 8 bases match TRBD1. J lost 6 bases, V lost 8 bases, and 12 bases had no gene match. Germline V lookup: CDR1 LNHNV, CDR2 YYDKDF (reference sequence). The CDR3 consists of 14 residues. The chain's CDR3 is CATPKRTGNLEQYF. CDR3 DNA sequence: TGTGCCACCCCGAAGAGGACAGGGAATCTCGAGCAGTACTTC.

This clonotype appeared many times. CDR3 DNA sequence: TGTGCCAGCAGAGAAACCGGGAAGGCTGGAAACACCATATATTTT. This codes for CASRETGKAGNTIYF. This chain links TRBV12-3 or TRBV12-4 with TRBJ1-3; no reliable D call. This CDR3 comprises 15 residues. The V end was cut by 6 bases, the J end by 2 bases, with 14 bases between.

The chain couples TRBV20-1 to TRBJ2-7, with D perhaps being TRBD1 or TRBD2 (5 bases each). CDR3 length equals 16 residues. Trimming pared 2 bases from V and 1 base from J, leaving 18 bases between. The germline gives CDR1 DFQATT, CDR2 SNEGSKA (reference sequence). The CDR3 nucleotides are TGCAGTGCTAGAACGCGGTGGGGACGGAAGTCCTACGAGCAGTACTTC. Encoded protein: CSARTRWGRKSYEQYF.

A few counts support this clonotype. The chain links TRBV12-3 or TRBV12-4 to TRBJ2-1; maybe TRBD1 (6 bases). There are 16 residues in the CDR3. Trimming stripped 3 bases from V and 0 bases from J, with 12 bases between. CDR3 residues: CASSFRQVSSYNEQFF. For the CDR3, the DNA is TGTGCCAGCAGTTTTCGACAGGTGAGCTCCTACAATGAGCAGTTCTTC.

This clonotype was counted only a few times. The chain has TRBV10-3 and TRBJ2-5, with a tentative D call TRBD1 (6 bases). Germline V gene data show CDR1 as ENHRY and CDR2 as SYGVKD. V was trimmed by 3 bases and J by 4 bases, leaving 18 bases between them. This CDR3 has 16 amino acids. CDR3 amino acids: CAISEQGLVRGETQYF. The CDR3 bases are TGTGCCATCAGTGAACAGGGTTTAGTGCGAGGAGAGACCCAGTACTTC.

This clonotype was observed a handful of times. J is TRBJ2-4 and V is TRBV12-3 or TRBV12-4; 7 nucleotides agree with TRBD2. The CDR3 contains 15 residues. The V gene end was trimmed by 3 bases and the J gene end by 0 bases; junction bases not matched to a gene: 2. The CDR3: CASSLGLIAKNIQYF. In DNA, the CDR3 is TGTGCCAGCAGTTTGGGACTAATAGCCAAAAACATTCAGTACTTC.

This chain uses TRBV5-1 with TRBJ2-7; 13 bases line up with TRBD2. V shed 6 bases and J 1 base; nucleotides not matched to a gene: 4. Germline CDR1 and CDR2: SGHRS and YFSETQ. This CDR3 has 15 residues. CDR3 nucleotides: TGCGCCAGCACCCCGACTAGCGGGAGGTCCTACGAGCAGTACTTC. Translating it yields CASTPTSGRSYEQYF.

This clonotype has only a few counts. This chain uses TRBV7-2 with TRBJ2-7, with D possibly TRBD1 on 6 matching bases. This CDR3 is built from 12 residues. Trimming took off 5 bases at V and 4 bases at J, with 9 bases between the two ends. From germline, CDR1 is SGHTA and CDR2 FQGNSA. The CDR3 DNA sequence: TGTGCCAGCAGCAAGACAGGTTACGAGCAGTACTTC. Its translation: CASSKTGYEQYF.

CDR3 in DNA: TGCAGCGTTGAAGACAGGGAGAGTCAAGAGACCCAGTACTTC. It is translated as CSVEDRESQETQYF. The chain is built from TRBV29-1 and TRBJ2-5, with D perhaps being TRBD1 or TRBD2 (5 bases each). From germline, CDR1 is SQVTM and CDR2 ANQGSEA. Between the trimmed V and J ends, which lost 0 bases and 2 bases, there was a span of 10 bases. The CDR3 sequence is 14 residues long.

This chain joins TRBV19 and TRBJ1-5; 10 nucleotides line up with TRBD1. The CDR3 contains 15 residues. V lost 5 bases and J lost 2; bases outside the gene matches: 3. Germline CDR1 reads LNHDA; CDR2 reads SQIVND (reference sequence). CDR3 loop: CASSFGTGGNQPQHF. CDR3 DNA sequence: TGTGCCAGTAGTTTCGGGACAGGGGGCAATCAGCCCCAGCATTTT.

This clonotype was picked up many times. The rearrangement uses TRBV29-1 and TRBJ2-1; 7 bases map to TRBD1. The CDR3 covers 14 residues. The V gene end was trimmed by 3 bases and the J gene end by 6 bases; junction bases not matched to a gene: 8. CDR1 SQVTM and CDR2 ANQGSEA come from the germline V gene. The CDR3 nucleotides read TGCAGCGTTGATAACAGGGGTAGAAGCAATGAGCAGTTCTTC. It is translated as CSVDNRGRSNEQFF.

This clonotype was counted many times. The chain couples TRBV7-6 to TRBJ2-5; tentatively, D is TRBD1 (5 bases). V lost 5 bases to trimming and J lost 5 bases, with 21 bases between them. The CDR3 runs to 16 residues. The germline V gene has CDR1 SGHVS and CDR2 FNYEAQ. The CDR3 nucleotides are TGTGCCAGCAGCCCCCTCCAGGGAAACCTTAGGGAGACCCAGTACTTC. This gives the protein CASSPLQGNLRETQYF.

At least ten counts were recorded for this clonotype. The chain has TRBV5-8 and TRBJ2-3; the D call may be TRBD1 or TRBD2 (6 bases each). Between the trimmed V and J ends, which lost 3 bases and 0 bases, there was a span of 17 bases. Germline V gives CDR1 SGHTS, CDR2 YDEGEE. This CDR3 spans 17 amino acids. The CDR3 coding sequence is TGTGCCAGCAGCTGGGGGGCAGGGGAACTGAGCACAGATACGCAGTATTTT. As protein: CASSWGAGELSTDTQYF.

This clonotype was observed a handful of times. The chain employs TRBV12-3 or TRBV12-4 and TRBJ1-2; TRBD1 matches at 10 bases. V lost 4 bases to trimming and J lost 5 bases; unmatched junction nucleotides: 13. This CDR3 contains 17 residues. In DNA, the CDR3 is TGTGCCAGCAGTTCGACCGGGGGGACAGGGGATGGGTATGGCTACACCTTC. Protein: CASSSTGGTGDGYGYTF.

The J gene is TRBJ2-7, the V gene TRBV4-2; 8 bases are shared with TRBD2. With V trimmed by 1 base and J by 4 bases, 6 bases remained unmatched. CDR1 and CDR2 (germline): LGHNA, YNFKEQ. CDR3 length: 15 amino acids. CDR3 sequence reads: CASSQARGGGYEQYF. Written as DNA, the CDR3 is TGTGCCAGCAGCCAAGCTCGGGGGGGCGGGTACGAGCAGTACTTC.

In its sample, this clonotype was seen a few times. The rearrangement links TRBV7-8 to TRBJ2-7; 7 nucleotides align to TRBD2. V was pared by 1 base and J by 3 bases, with 3 bases of the junction left unmatched. CDR1 is SGHVS and CDR2 is FQNEAQ in the germline V gene. The CDR3 runs 14 residues. CDR3 residues: CASSLGDYLYEQYF. The CDR3 DNA sequence: TGTGCCAGCAGCTTAGGGGACTACCTCTACGAGCAGTACTTC.

Ten or more counts support this clonotype. V and J are TRBV27 and TRBJ2-1; tentative D call: TRBD2 (6 bases). Germline loops: CDR1 MNHEY, CDR2 SMNVEV (reference sequence). The CDR3 consists of 14 residues. Trimming took off 10 bases at V and 0 bases at J, with 13 bases between the two ends. The CDR3 DNA follows: TGTGCCACCCGGTTGGGAGGCTCCTACAATGAGCAGTTCTTC. Translation: CATRLGGSYNEQFF.

In this sample, this clonotype turned up many times. The rearrangement links TRBV7-9 to TRBJ1-2; D gene ambiguous. Trimming pared 4 bases from V and 6 bases from J, leaving 12 bases between. Germline assignment: CDR1 SEHNR and CDR2 FQNEAQ (reference sequence). This CDR3 is 13 amino acids long. The chain's CDR3 is CASSSREPHGYTF. CDR3 sequence (DNA): TGTGCCAGCAGCTCCCGGGAGCCACATGGCTACACCTTC.

This clonotype turned up a few times. This chain links TRBV7-9 with TRBJ2-1; tentatively, D is TRBD1 (5 bases). The germline V gene encodes CDR1 SEHNR and CDR2 FQNEAQ (reference sequence). The CDR3 extends over 13 amino acids. Trimming stripped 8 bases from V and 5 bases from J, with 13 bases between. The CDR3 sequence is CASQGKSDNEQFF. The CDR3 nucleotides are TGTGCCAGCCAGGGCAAGTCGGACAATGAGCAGTTCTTC. The variable domain in full, with the rest retrieved from reference TRBV7-9 and TRBJ2-1, is DTGVSQNPRHKITKRGQNVTFRCDPISEHNRLYWYRQTLGQGPEFLTYFQNEAQLEKSRLLSDRFSAERPKGSFSTLEIQRTEQGDSAMYLCASQGKSDNEQFFGPGTRLTVL.

The V call is TRBV12-3 or TRBV12-4, the J call TRBJ2-7; TRBD1 is a possible D gene (5 bases). There are 14 residues in the CDR3. Trimming cost V 1 base and J 5 bases, with 12 bases left between them. Written as DNA, the CDR3 is TGTGCCAGCAGTTTAGGGCAGGGTATCGACGAGCAGTACTTC. Residues: CASSLGQGIDEQYF.

This clonotype was observed at least ten times. V gene TRBV20-1 combines with J gene TRBJ2-3, with TRBD2 as a possible D gene (6 bases). The CDR3 consists of 15 residues. Trimming took off 2 bases at V and 1 base at J, with 13 bases between the two ends. CDR1 DFQATT and CDR2 SNEGSKA come from the germline V gene (reference sequence). Written as DNA, the CDR3 is TGCAGTGCTAGAAGTGCGGGGACGGGCACAGATACGCAGTATTTT. Translated, it gives CSARSAGTGTDTQYF.